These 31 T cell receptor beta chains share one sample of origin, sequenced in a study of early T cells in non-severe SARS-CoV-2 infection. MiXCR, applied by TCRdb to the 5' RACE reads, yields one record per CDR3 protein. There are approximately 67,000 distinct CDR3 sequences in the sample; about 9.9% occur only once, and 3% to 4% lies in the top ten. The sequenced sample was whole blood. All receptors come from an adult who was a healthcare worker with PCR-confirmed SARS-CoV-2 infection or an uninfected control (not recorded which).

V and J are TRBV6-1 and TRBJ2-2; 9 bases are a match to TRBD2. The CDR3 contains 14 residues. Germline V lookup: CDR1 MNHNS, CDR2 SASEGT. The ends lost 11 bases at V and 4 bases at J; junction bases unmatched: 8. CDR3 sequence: CAGKREVVTGELFF. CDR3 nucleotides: TGTGCCGGGAAGCGGGAGGTAGTCACCGGGGAGCTGTTTTTT.

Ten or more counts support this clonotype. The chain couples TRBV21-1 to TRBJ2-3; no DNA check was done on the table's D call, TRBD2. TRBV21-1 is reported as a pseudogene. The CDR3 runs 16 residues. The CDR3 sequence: CASRNRTGRSTDTQYF. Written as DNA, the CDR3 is TGTGCCAGCAGGAATAGGACCGGGAGGAGCACAGATACGCAGTATTTT.

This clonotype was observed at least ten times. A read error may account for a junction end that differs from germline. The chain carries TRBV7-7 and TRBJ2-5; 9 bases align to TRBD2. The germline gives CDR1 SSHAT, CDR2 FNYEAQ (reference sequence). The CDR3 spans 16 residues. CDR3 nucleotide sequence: TGTGCTAGCAGCTTAACTAGCGGGCACAGGGGAGAGACCCAGTACTTC. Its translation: CASSLTSGHRGETQYF.

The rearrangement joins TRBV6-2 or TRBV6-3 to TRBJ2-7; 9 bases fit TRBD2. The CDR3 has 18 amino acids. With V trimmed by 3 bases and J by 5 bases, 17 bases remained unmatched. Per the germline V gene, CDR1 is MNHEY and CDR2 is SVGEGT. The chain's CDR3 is CASSYISGRRASVDEQYF. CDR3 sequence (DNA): TGTGCCAGCAGTTATATTAGCGGGAGAAGGGCTTCGGTCGACGAGCAGTACTTC.

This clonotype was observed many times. The CDR3 sequence: CASSHLSNYEQYF. The CDR3 coding sequence is TGTGCCAGCAGCCACCTGAGCAACTACGAGCAGTACTTC. The rearrangement links TRBV14 to TRBJ2-7, with unresolved D. Germline V gene data show CDR1 as SGHDN and CDR2 as FVKESK. Trimming shortened V by 3 bases and J by 3 bases, and 9 bases separated the two germline ends. CDR3 length equals 13 residues. The full variable domain, in which reference TRBV14 and TRBJ2-7 provide the parts outside the CDR3, is EAGVTQFPSHSVIEKGQTVTLRCDPISGHDNLYWYRRVMGKEIKFLLHFVKESKQDESGMPNNRFLAERTGGTYSTLKVQPAELEDSGVYFCASSHLSNYEQYFGPGTRLTVT.

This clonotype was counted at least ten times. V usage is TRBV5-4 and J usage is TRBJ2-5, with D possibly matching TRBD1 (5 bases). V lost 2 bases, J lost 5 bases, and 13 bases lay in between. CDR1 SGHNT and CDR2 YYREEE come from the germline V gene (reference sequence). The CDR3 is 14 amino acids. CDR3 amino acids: CASSFVARAETQYF. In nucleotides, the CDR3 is TGTGCCAGCAGCTTCGTTGCCAGGGCTGAGACCCAGTACTTC.

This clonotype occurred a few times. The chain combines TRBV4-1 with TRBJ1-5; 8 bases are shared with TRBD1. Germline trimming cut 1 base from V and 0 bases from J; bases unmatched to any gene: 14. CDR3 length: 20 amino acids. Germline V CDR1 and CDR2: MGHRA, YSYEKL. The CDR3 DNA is TGCGCCAGCAGCCAAGGCGGGACAGGACCCGCCCGTTCTAGCAATCAGCCCCAGCATTTT. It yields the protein CASSQGGTGPARSSNQPQHF.

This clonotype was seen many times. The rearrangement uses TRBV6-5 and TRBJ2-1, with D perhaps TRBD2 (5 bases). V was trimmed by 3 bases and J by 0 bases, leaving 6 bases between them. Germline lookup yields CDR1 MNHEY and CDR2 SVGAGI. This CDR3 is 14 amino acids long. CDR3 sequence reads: CASSYGSSYNEQFF. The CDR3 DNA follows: TGTGCCAGCAGTTATGGGAGCTCCTACAATGAGCAGTTCTTC.

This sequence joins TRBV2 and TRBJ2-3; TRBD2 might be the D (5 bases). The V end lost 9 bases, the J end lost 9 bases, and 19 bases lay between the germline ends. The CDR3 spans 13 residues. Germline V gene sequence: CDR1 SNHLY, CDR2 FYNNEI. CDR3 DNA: TGTGCCAGTCAGATTGAGGGCCCGGAGACGCAGTATTTT. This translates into CASQIEGPETQYF.

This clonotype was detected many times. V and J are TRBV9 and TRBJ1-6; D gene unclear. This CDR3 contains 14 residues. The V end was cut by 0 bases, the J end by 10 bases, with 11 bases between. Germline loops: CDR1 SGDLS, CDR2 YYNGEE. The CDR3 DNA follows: TGTGCCAGCAGCGTAGAAGGAGGCGGGTCACCCCTCCACTTT. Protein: CASSVEGGGSPLHF.

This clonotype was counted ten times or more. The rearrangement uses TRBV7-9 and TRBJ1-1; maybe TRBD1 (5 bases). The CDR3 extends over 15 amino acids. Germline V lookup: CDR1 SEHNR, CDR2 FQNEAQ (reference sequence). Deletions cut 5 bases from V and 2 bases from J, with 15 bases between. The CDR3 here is CASSRQTGFNTEAFF. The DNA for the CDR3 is TGTGCCAGCAGCCGTCAAACAGGATTTAACACTGAAGCTTTCTTT.

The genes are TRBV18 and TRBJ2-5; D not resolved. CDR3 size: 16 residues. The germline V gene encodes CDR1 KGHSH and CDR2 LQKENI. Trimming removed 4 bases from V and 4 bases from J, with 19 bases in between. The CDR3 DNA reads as TGTGCCAGCTCACTCAGACACGGCGATTCGAGAGAGACCCAGTACTTC. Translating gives CASSLRHGDSRETQYF.

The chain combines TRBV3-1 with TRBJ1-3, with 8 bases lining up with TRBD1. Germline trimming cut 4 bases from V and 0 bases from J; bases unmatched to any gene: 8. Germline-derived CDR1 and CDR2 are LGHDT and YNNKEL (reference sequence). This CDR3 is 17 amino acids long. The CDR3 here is CASSRPGQVLSGNTIYF. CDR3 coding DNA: TGTGCCAGCAGCCGACCGGGACAGGTTCTCTCTGGAAACACCATATATTTT.

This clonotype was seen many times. The CDR3: CASSDHVGGEAFF. As DNA, the CDR3 is TGTGCCAGCTCGGACCACGTCGGGGGAGAAGCTTTCTTT. V gene TRBV18 combines with J gene TRBJ1-1; possibly TRBD1 for D (5 bases). The CDR3 runs 13 residues. In germline, CDR1 is KGHSH, CDR2 LQKENI. The V gene lost 6 bases and the J gene lost 8 bases, with 16 bases spanning the gap. The whole variable domain, filled in from reference TRBV18 and TRBJ1-1, reads NAGVMQNPRHLVRRRGQEARLRCSPMKGHSHVYWYRQLPEEGLKFMVYLQKENIIDESGMPKERFSAEFPKEGPSILRIQQVVRGDSAAYFCASSDHVGGEAFFGQGTRLTVV.

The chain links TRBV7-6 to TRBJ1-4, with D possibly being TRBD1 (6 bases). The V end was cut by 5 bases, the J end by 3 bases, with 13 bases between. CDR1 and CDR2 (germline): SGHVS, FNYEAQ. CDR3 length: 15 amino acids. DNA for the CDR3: TGTGCCAGCAGCCCCGCGGGGGCCGCTAATGAAAAACTGTTTTTT. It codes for CASSPAGAANEKLFF.

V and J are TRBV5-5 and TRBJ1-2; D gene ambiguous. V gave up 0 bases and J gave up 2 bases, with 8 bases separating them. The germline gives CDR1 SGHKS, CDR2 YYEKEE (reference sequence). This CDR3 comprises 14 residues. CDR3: CASSLEGWNYGYTF. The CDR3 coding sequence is TGTGCCAGCAGCTTGGAGGGCTGGAACTATGGCTACACCTTC.

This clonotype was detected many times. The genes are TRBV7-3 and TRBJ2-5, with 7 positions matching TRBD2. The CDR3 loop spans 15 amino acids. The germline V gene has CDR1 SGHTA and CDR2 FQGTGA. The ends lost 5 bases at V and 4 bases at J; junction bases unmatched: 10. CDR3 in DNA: TGTGCCAGCAGCCAAGGAGGAGCTAGCGGAGAGACCCAGTACTTC. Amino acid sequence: CASSQGGASGETQYF.

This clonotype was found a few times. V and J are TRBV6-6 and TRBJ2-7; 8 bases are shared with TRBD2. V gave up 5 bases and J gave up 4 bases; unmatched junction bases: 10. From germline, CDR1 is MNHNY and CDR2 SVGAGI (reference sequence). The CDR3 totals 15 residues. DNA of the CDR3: TGTGCCAGCAGTCCCTCGGGGGGGAAGAGGTACGAGCAGTACTTC. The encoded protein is CASSPSGGKRYEQYF.

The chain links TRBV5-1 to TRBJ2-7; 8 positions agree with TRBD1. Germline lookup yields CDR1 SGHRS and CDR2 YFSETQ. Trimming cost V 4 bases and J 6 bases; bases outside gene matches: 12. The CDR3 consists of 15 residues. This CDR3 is CASSPIGQGPVEQYF. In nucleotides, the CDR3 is TGCGCCAGCAGCCCAATCGGACAGGGTCCCGTCGAGCAGTACTTC. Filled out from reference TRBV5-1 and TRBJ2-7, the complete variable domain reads KAGVTQTPRYLIKTRGQQVTLSCSPISGHRSVSWYQQTPGQGLQFLFEYFSETQRNKGNFPGRFSGRQFSNSRSEMNVSTLELGDSALYLCASSPIGQGPVEQYFGPGTRLTVT.

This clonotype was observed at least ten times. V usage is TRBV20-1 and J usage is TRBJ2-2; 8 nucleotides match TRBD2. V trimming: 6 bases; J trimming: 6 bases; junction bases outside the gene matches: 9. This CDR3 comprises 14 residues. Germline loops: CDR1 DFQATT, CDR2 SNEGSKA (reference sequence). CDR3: CSAAGTRAAGELFF. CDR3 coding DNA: TGCAGTGCCGCCGGGACTAGAGCTGCCGGGGAGCTGTTTTTT.

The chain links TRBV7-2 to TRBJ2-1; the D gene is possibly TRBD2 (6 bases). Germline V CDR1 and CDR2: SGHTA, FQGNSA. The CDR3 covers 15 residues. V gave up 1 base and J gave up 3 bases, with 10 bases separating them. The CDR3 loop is CASSLGRGYYNEQFF. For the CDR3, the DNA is TGTGCCAGCAGCTTAGGGCGGGGATACTACAATGAGCAGTTCTTC.

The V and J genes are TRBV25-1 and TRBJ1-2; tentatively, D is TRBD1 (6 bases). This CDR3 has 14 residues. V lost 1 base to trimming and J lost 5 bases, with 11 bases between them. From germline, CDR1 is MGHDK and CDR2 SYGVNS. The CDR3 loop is CASSESTGIYGYTF. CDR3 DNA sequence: TGTGCCAGCAGTGAATCCACAGGGATATATGGCTACACCTTC.

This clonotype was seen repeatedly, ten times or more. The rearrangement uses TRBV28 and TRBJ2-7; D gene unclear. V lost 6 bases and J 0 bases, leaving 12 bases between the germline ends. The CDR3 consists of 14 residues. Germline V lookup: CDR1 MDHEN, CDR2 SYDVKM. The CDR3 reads CASRMSGGSYEQYF. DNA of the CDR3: TGTGCCAGCAGAATGTCGGGCGGCTCCTACGAGCAGTACTTC.

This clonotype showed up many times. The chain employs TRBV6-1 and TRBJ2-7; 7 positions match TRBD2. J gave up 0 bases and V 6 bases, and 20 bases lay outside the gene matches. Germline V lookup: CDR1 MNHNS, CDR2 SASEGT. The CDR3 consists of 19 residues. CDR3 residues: CASRERKPGLTGGSYEQYF. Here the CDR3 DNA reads TGTGCCAGCAGGGAACGAAAGCCGGGACTAACGGGGGGCTCCTACGAGCAGTACTTC.

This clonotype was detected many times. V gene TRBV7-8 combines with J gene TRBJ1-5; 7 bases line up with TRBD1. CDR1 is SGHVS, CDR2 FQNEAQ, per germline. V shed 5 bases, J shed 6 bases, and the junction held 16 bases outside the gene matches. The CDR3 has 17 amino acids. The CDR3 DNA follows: TGTGCCAGCAGCCCTCGCCCTGGACAGGTTGTAGCTCAGCCCCAGCATTTT. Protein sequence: CASSPRPGQVVAQPQHF. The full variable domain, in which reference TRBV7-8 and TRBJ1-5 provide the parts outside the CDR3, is GAGVSQSPRYKVAKRGQDVALRCDPISGHVSLFWYQQALGQGPEFLTYFQNEAQLDKSGLPSDRFFAERPEGSVSTLKIQRTQQEDSAVYLCASSPRPGQVVAQPQHFGDGTRLSIL.

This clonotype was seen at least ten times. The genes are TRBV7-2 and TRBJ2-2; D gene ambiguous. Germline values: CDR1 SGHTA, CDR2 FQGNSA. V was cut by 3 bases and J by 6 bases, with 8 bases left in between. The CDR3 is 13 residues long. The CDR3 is CASSFSFPGELFF. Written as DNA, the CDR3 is TGTGCCAGCAGCTTTAGTTTCCCCGGGGAGCTGTTTTTT. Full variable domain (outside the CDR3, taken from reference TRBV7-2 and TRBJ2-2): GAGVSQSPSNKVTEKGKDVELRCDPISGHTALYWYRQSLGQGLEFLIYFQGNSAPDKSGLPSDRFSAERTGGSVSTLTIQRTQQEDSAVYLCASSFSFPGELFFGEGSRLTVL.

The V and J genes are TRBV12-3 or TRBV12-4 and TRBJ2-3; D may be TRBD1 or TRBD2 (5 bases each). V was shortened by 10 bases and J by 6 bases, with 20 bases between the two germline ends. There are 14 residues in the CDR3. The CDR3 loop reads CAIEGQAVVDTQYF. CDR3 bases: TGTGCCATTGAGGGGCAGGCTGTGGTGGATACGCAGTATTTT.

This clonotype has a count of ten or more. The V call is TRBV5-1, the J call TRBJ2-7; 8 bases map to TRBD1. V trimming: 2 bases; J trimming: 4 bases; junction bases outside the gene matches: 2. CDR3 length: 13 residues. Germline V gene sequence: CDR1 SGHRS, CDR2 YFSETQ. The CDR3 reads CASSFRQGYEQYF. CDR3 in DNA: TGCGCCAGCAGCTTCCGACAGGGGTACGAGCAGTACTTC.

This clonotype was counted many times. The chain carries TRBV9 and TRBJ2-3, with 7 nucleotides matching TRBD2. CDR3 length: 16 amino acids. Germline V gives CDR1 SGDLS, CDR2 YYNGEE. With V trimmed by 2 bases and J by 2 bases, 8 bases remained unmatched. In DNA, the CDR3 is TGTGCCAGCAGCGTCCCCCTAGCGGAGACCACAGATACGCAGTATTTT. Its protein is CASSVPLAETTDTQYF. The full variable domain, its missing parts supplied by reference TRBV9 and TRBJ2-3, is DSGVTQTPKHLITATGQRVTLRCSPRSGDLSVYWYQQSLDQGLQFLIQYYNGEERAKGNILERFSAQQFPDLHSELNLSSLELGDSALYFCASSVPLAETTDTQYFGPGTRLTVL.

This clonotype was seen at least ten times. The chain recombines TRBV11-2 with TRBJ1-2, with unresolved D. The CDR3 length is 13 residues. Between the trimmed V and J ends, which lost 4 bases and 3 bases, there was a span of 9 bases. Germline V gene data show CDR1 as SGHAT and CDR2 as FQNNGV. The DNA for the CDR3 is TGTGCCAGCAGCTCGATGCAGGACTATGGCTACACCTTC. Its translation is CASSSMQDYGYTF.

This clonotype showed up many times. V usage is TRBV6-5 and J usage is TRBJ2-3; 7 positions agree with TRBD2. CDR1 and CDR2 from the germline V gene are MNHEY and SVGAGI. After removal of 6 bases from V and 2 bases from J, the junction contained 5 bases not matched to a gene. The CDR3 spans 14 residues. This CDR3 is CASRYGGTTDTQYF. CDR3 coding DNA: TGTGCCAGCAGATACGGGGGGACCACAGATACGCAGTATTTT.